These 18 T cell receptor beta chains were all obtained from the same sample, sequenced in a study of beta chain features in type 1 diabetes. What these receptors recognize is not known. The authors reverse transcribed all of the isolated RNA, so sequencing captured expressed TCRB transcripts. TCRdb's table, derived via immunoSEQ multiplex PCR, lists solely in-frame clones and lacks some. Of fewer than 450,000 clones in the sample, approximately 13% were seen once. Overall study findings and caveats: In all four CD4+ subsets, TCRB CDR3 length was significantly, moderately reduced in type 1 diabetes.

Sequences were obtained from naive CD4+ T cells from blood. These receptors all come from a woman aged 18-35 years with type 1 diabetes.

This clone was counted a few times. This chain links TRBV6-6 with TRBJ2-2; 11 nucleotides match TRBD1. Germline CDR1 and CDR2: MNHNY and SVGAGI (reference sequence). The junction had 6 bases not matched to a gene; V was cut back by 10 bases and J by 5 bases. The CDR3 totals 14 residues. For the CDR3, the DNA is TGTGCCACCAACCGGGACAGGGGGACCGGGGAGCTGTTTTTT. This codes for CATNRDRGTGELFF.

The chain employs TRBV19 and TRBJ2-1, with 7 bases identical to TRBD1. Looked up from germline, CDR1 is LNHDA and CDR2 is SQIVND (reference sequence). The CDR3 totals 13 residues. V shed 5 bases and J 6 bases; nucleotides not matched to a gene: 4. CDR3 nucleotide sequence: TGTGCCAGTAGTCCCCGGGACAGCAATGAGCAGTTCTTC. This codes for CASSPRDSNEQFF.

The chain recombines TRBV7-2 with TRBJ2-3; D may be TRBD1 (5 bases). V was clipped by 4 bases and J by 5 bases, with 19 bases between them. This CDR3 contains 16 residues. Germline V CDR1 and CDR2: SGHTA, FQGNSA. The CDR3 coding sequence is TGTGCCAGCAGCTCCCGGAAGGGGTGGCCACAAGATACGCAGTATTTT. Protein: CASSSRKGWPQDTQYF.

This clone appeared a few times. This chain joins TRBV6-4 and TRBJ2-7; D may be TRBD1 (6 bases). V was shortened by 8 bases and J by 1 base, with 18 bases between the two germline ends. Germline lookup yields CDR1 MRHNA and CDR2 SNTAGT. This CDR3 is 15 amino acids long. This chain's CDR3 is CASDSEAGTSYEQYF. CDR3 DNA sequence: TGTGCCAGCGATAGTGAGGCAGGGACATCCTACGAGCAGTACTTC.

This clone was found a few times. The chain links TRBV30 to TRBJ2-7; D is possibly TRBD1 (6 bases). The CDR3 has 13 residues. Per the germline V gene, CDR1 is GTSNPN and CDR2 is SVGIG (reference sequence). Trimming stripped 2 bases from V and 1 base from J, with 9 bases between. CDR3 protein: CAWSLDRSYEQYF. In nucleotides, the CDR3 is TGTGCCTGGAGTTTGGACAGATCCTACGAGCAGTACTTC.

This chain connects TRBV27 to TRBJ1-1; D unresolved. This CDR3 region has 13 residues. Germline CDR1 and CDR2: MNHEY and SMNVEV (reference sequence). V shed 1 base and J shed 6 bases, with 9 bases lying between them. CDR3 in DNA: TGTGCCAGCAGTTTATGGGCAGCCGCTGAAGCTTTCTTT. Translation: CASSLWAAAEAFF.

This clone turned up a few times. The V call is TRBV7-3, the J call TRBJ1-1; possibly TRBD1 for D (5 bases). V was shortened by 4 bases and J by 7 bases, with 13 bases between the two germline ends. Germline V gene data show CDR1 as SGHTA and CDR2 as FQGTGA. The CDR3 has 13 residues. DNA of the CDR3: TGTGCCAGCAGCTCGACTGACAGTTTTGAAGCTTTCTTT. It specifies CASSSTDSFEAFF.

The rearrangement joins TRBV18 to TRBJ2-3, with 11 bases matching TRBD2. V lost 3 bases, J lost 2 bases, and 4 bases stayed unmatched. The CDR3 contains 16 residues. Germline loops: CDR1 KGHSH, CDR2 LQKENI. CDR3 coding DNA: TGTGCCAGCTCACCGGGACTAGCGGAAAACACAGATACGCAGTATTTT. Translated, it gives CASSPGLAENTDTQYF.

The chain employs TRBV5-1 and TRBJ2-1; TRBD2 aligns across 9 bases. V lost 4 bases, J lost 5 bases, and 7 bases stayed unmatched. The CDR3 length is 15 residues. Per the germline V gene, CDR1 is SGHRS and CDR2 is YFSETQ. The CDR3, as DNA: TGCGCCAGCAGCCCACTAGCGGGCGTAAACAATGAGCAGTTCTTC. Protein product: CASSPLAGVNNEQFF. The full variable domain, completed using reference TRBV5-1 and TRBJ2-1, is KAGVTQTPRYLIKTRGQQVTLSCSPISGHRSVSWYQQTPGQGLQFLFEYFSETQRNKGNFPGRFSGRQFSNSRSEMNVSTLELGDSALYLCASSPLAGVNNEQFFGPGTRLTVL.

The chain carries TRBV7-2 and TRBJ2-1; 10 bases line up with TRBD2. Trimming removed 5 bases from V and 1 base from J; junction bases left unmatched: 2. There are 15 residues in the CDR3. In germline, CDR1 is SGHTA, CDR2 FQGNSA. The CDR3 loop is CASSRAGGSYNEQFF. The CDR3 coding sequence is TGTGCCAGCAGCCGAGCGGGAGGGTCCTACAATGAGCAGTTCTTC.

The rearrangement uses TRBV19 and TRBJ1-1; D is unclear. Germline CDR1 reads LNHDA; CDR2 reads SQIVND (reference sequence). Trimming removed 1 base from V and 0 bases from J, with 9 bases in between. The CDR3 consists of 15 residues. CDR3 sequence (DNA): TGTGCCAGTAGTATAGCTGCGGCTTTGAACACTGAAGCTTTCTTT. This encodes CASSIAAALNTEAFF.

This clone was detected only a few times. CDR3 coding DNA: TGTGCCACCAGCAGAGATCTAAGGCAGGGGATCTCCTACGAGCAGTACTTC. Residues: CATSRDLRQGISYEQYF. The chain recombines TRBV15 with TRBJ2-7; TRBD1 might be the D (6 bases). The CDR3 runs to 17 residues. CDR1 LNHNV and CDR2 YYDKDF come from the germline V gene (reference sequence). V gave up 0 bases and J gave up 0 bases, with 15 bases separating them.

The V gene is TRBV29-1, the J gene TRBJ2-1; 7 bases line up with TRBD2. Germline V gene data show CDR1 as SQVTM and CDR2 as ANQGSEA. This CDR3 has 13 residues. V shed 7 bases and J 0 bases; nucleotides not matched to a gene: 3. CDR3 loop: CSAGTNSYNEQFF. CDR3 nucleotides: TGCAGCGCCGGGACTAACTCCTACAATGAGCAGTTCTTC.

The chain joins TRBV5-4 to TRBJ2-1, with D possibly TRBD2 on 5 matching bases. V dropped 1 base and J dropped 5 bases, with 19 bases sitting between them. This CDR3 contains 17 residues. CDR1 SGHNT and CDR2 YYREEE come from the germline V gene (reference sequence). Written as DNA, the CDR3 is TGTGCCAGCAGCTTGTACCGTCTAGGGCTCGGGAACAATGAGCAGTTCTTC. Its translation: CASSLYRLGLGNNEQFF.

A few counts support this clone. The V gene is TRBV14, the J gene TRBJ2-5; D remains unclear. This CDR3 has 17 residues. Germline V gene sequence: CDR1 SGHDN, CDR2 FVKESK. V was pared by 0 bases and J by 4 bases, with 18 bases between. CDR3 bases: TGTGCCAGCAGCCAAGATAGGCTTTCGCTAGTAGCAGAGACCCAGTACTTC. Protein product: CASSQDRLSLVAETQYF.

This chain joins TRBV7-8 and TRBJ2-1; 11 bases map to TRBD2. This CDR3 has 14 amino acids. Looked up from germline, CDR1 is SGHVS and CDR2 is FQNEAQ. Trimming removed 3 bases from V and 9 bases from J; junction bases left unmatched: 4. The CDR3 region is CASSLRLAGSEQFF. Here the CDR3 DNA reads TGTGCCAGCAGCTTGAGACTAGCGGGAAGTGAGCAGTTCTTC. The variable domain in full, completed from reference TRBV7-8 and TRBJ2-1, reads GAGVSQSPRYKVAKRGQDVALRCDPISGHVSLFWYQQALGQGPEFLTYFQNEAQLDKSGLPSDRFFAERPEGSVSTLKIQRTQQEDSAVYLCASSLRLAGSEQFFGPGTRLTVL.

This rearrangement joins TRBV30 to TRBJ1-1, with 8 bases fitting TRBD1. V dropped 4 bases and J dropped 10; count of bases not matched to a gene: 5. The CDR3 runs to 11 residues. Germline CDR1 and CDR2: GTSNPN and SVGIG (reference sequence). The DNA of the CDR3 is TGTGCCTGGATCCTGACAGGGGCAGCTTTCTTT. The encoded protein is CAWILTGAAFF. Filled out from reference TRBV30 and TRBJ1-1, the complete variable domain reads SQTIHQWPATLVQPVGSPLSLECTVEGTSNPNLYWYRQAAGRGLQLLFYSVGIGQISSEVPQNLSASRPQDRQFILSSKKLLLSDSGFYLCAWILTGAAFFGQGTRLTVV.

This clone was seen a few times. The chain joins TRBV5-1 to TRBJ2-5, with a possible D match to TRBD2 (5 bases). Per the germline V gene, CDR1 is SGHRS and CDR2 is YFSETQ. Trimming took off 4 bases at V and 4 bases at J, with 11 bases between the two ends. The CDR3 runs to 13 residues. The chain's CDR3 is CASSNGVGETQYF. In nucleotides, the CDR3 is TGCGCCAGCAGCAACGGGGTAGGAGAGACCCAGTACTTC.